Below are 12 T cell receptor beta chains sequenced from a single sample in a study of technical replicates of blood from a handful of donors (TCRdb year 2017). The library was generated by the immunoSEQ multiplex PCR assay. TCRdb obtained this table from immuneACCESS and retained in-frame rearrangements with V and J assigned. These tables miss some clones; where compared with another copy, unresolved V genes account for less than half of the shortfall, and the remainder is unexplained. This sample has 65,000 to 90,000 clones in its table, and approximately 90% of those were observed once. In total, the top ten clones hold 4% to 5% of the sample. Sequencing input: PBMCs. The receptor set was obtained from a human donor in good health. Some clones in this sample may be carry-over from other donors' samples.

V gene TRBV4-1 combines with J gene TRBJ2-2, with D tentatively TRBD2 (7 bases). V lost 1 base and J lost 5, with 20 bases in between. Per germline, CDR1 MGHRA and CDR2 YSYEKL. This CDR3 region has 18 residues. Written as DNA, the CDR3 is TGCGCCAGCAGCCAAGGGGGGGCGGGAGAGTTGCGTACCGGGGAGCTGTTTTTT. The encoded protein is CASSQGGAGELRTGELFF.

This clone was found once. This chain uses TRBV10-3 with TRBJ1-1; 9 bases align to TRBD1. The V and J ends lost 11 bases and 1 base, in that order; junction bases with no gene match: 5. The CDR3 has 13 residues. Germline values: CDR1 ENHRY, CDR2 SYGVKD. The CDR3 is CASRQGGNTEAFF. CDR3 DNA sequence: TGTGCCTCCCGACAGGGGGGGAACACTGAAGCTTTCTTT.

The V call is TRBV4-3, the J call TRBJ2-2; 7 bases align to TRBD1. Trimming cost V 0 bases and J 6 bases; bases outside gene matches: 10. CDR3 length equals 17 residues. Germline V gives CDR1 LGHNA, CDR2 YSLEER. CDR3 coding DNA: TGCGCCAGCAGCCAAGATATGGCAGGGGGATTCCCCGGGGAGCTGTTTTTT. It is translated as CASSQDMAGGFPGELFF.

The rearrangement joins TRBV18 to TRBJ2-3; the D gene is possibly TRBD2 (6 bases). The germline gives CDR1 KGHSH, CDR2 LQKENI. Trimming pared 3 bases from V and 2 bases from J, leaving 12 bases between. The CDR3 spans 15 residues. CDR3 region: CASSPQGLVTDTQYF. As DNA, the CDR3 is TGTGCCAGCTCACCTCAGGGACTTGTCACAGATACGCAGTATTTT.

The chain uses TRBV6-1 and TRBJ2-2; D is perhaps TRBD1 (6 bases). The CDR3 has 15 amino acids. Germline V gene sequence: CDR1 MNHNS, CDR2 SASEGT. Deletions cut 3 bases from V and 6 bases from J, with 14 bases between. For the CDR3, the DNA is TGTGCCAGCAGTGATGGGACACATCGGGCCGGGGAGCTGTTTTTT. Its translation: CASSDGTHRAGELFF.

The CDR3 DNA is TGTGCCAGCCGACAGGGGGCTAGAGAGACCCAGTACTTC. Translation gives CASRQGARETQYF. The genes are TRBV25-1 and TRBJ2-5; 10 nucleotides line up with TRBD1. Germline V gives CDR1 MGHDK, CDR2 SYGVNS. This CDR3 spans 13 amino acids. Trimming took 8 bases from V and 4 from J; bases not matched to a gene: 4.

The chain combines TRBV27 with TRBJ2-7; 11 nucleotides match TRBD2. Per germline, CDR1 MNHEY and CDR2 SMNVEV (reference sequence). J was trimmed by 7 bases and V by 3 bases; bases with no gene match: 8. The CDR3 has 15 amino acids. The CDR3 region is CASSFGSGGASEQYF. The CDR3 DNA sequence: TGTGCCAGCAGTTTTGGTAGCGGGGGGGCGAGTGAGCAGTACTTC.

V usage is TRBV30 and J usage is TRBJ2-1, with 8 bases that match TRBD2. The germline gives CDR1 GTSNPN, CDR2 SVGIG (reference sequence). The CDR3 spans 14 residues. After removal of 3 bases from V and 5 bases from J, the junction contained 6 bases not matched to a gene. The CDR3 bases are TGTGCCTGGAGAGCAGCGGGAGTTAACAATGAGCAGTTCTTC. Its protein product is CAWRAAGVNNEQFF.

The genes are TRBV5-1 and TRBJ1-2; 7 bases line up with TRBD1. With 4 bases clipped from V and 5 bases from J, the junction kept 11 bases outside the gene matches. The germline gives CDR1 SGHRS, CDR2 YFSETQ. The CDR3 spans 15 residues. In DNA, the CDR3 is TGCGCCAGCAGCCCTGACAGGGCGGGTTATTATGGCTACACCTTC. Translated: CASSPDRAGYYGYTF.

The V and J genes are TRBV4-1 and TRBJ1-5; a weak D match, TRBD1 (5 bases). The CDR3 length is 14 residues. V dropped 4 bases and J dropped 6 bases, with 13 bases sitting between them. Germline CDR1 reads MGHRA; CDR2 reads YSYEKL. This CDR3 reads CASSPTGAVQPQHF. In DNA form, the CDR3 reads TGCGCCAGCAGCCCCACAGGAGCAGTTCAGCCCCAGCATTTT.

The V gene is TRBV5-6, the J gene TRBJ1-2, with TRBD1 matching over 7 bases. Trimming took 0 bases from V and 3 from J; bases not matched to a gene: 5. Germline lookup yields CDR1 SGHDT and CDR2 YYEEEE. The CDR3 is 15 amino acids. The CDR3 here is CASSLGDREYYGYTF. DNA of the CDR3: TGTGCCAGCAGCTTGGGCGACAGGGAGTACTATGGCTACACCTTC.

The chain recombines TRBV4-1 with TRBJ2-1, with a tentative D call TRBD2 (7 bases). Germline V gene sequence: CDR1 MGHRA, CDR2 YSYEKL. The V end lost 1 base, the J end lost 4 bases, and 17 bases lay between the germline ends. This CDR3 is 17 amino acids long. The chain's CDR3 is CASSQVGGAGPYNEQFF. CDR3 DNA sequence: TGCGCCAGCAGCCAAGTTGGGGGGGCGGGGCCATACAATGAGCAGTTCTTC.